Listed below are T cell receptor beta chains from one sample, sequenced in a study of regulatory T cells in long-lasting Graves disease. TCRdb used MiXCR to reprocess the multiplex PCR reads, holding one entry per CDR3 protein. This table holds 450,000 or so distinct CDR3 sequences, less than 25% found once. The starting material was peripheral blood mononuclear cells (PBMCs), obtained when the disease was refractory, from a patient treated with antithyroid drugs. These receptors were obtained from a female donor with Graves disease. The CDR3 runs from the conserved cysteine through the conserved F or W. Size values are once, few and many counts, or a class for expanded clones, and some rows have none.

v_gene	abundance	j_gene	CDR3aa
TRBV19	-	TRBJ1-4	CASQLRGSFNEKLFF
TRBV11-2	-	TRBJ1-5	CAGSFGAGRDQPQHF
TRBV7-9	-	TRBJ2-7	CANSPRTGRTYEQYF
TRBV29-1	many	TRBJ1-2	CSVEGHDRASGYTF
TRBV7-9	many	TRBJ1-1	CASSRTVTGFDTEAFF
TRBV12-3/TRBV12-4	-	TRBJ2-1	CASSLVGQIKYNEQFF
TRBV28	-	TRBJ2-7	CASSLYSYEQCF
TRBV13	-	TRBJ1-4	CASSLYSQNEKLFF
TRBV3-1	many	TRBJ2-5	CASSHETQYF
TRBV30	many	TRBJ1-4	CAWSPGLRPGNEKLFF
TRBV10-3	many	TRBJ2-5	CAISVSALETQYF
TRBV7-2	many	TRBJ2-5	CASSVTGPRGETQYF
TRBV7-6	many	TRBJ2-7	CASSLGLAEEQYF